The 18 T cell receptor beta chains in this list originate from one sample, sequenced in a study of blood T cell repertoires in COVID-19. Sequencing was performed with immunoSEQ multiplex PCR; in TCRdb, only in-frame clones are kept and a portion is missing. The sample lists fewer than 250,000 clones; 80% to 95% were seen once. Sequencing used peripheral blood. Receptors were obtained from a man in his sixties with COVID-19, enrolled during active disease.

The chain has TRBV2 and TRBJ2-3; weak D call: TRBD1 (6 bases). The germline gives CDR1 SNHLY, CDR2 FYNNEI. The CDR3 is 15 residues long. V lost 3 bases, J lost 0 bases, and 10 bases lay in between. DNA for the CDR3: TGTGCCAGCAGTGACAGCCAGGGGAGCACAGATACGCAGTATTTT. It specifies CASSDSQGSTDTQYF.

The chain recombines TRBV6-5 with TRBJ1-2, with D tentatively TRBD1 (5 bases). With 5 bases removed from V and 2 bases from J, the gap between germline ends came to 15 bases. Germline CDR1 reads MNHEY; CDR2 reads SVGAGI. The CDR3 runs to 15 residues. As DNA, the CDR3 is TGTGCCAGCAGTCCCGGCGGGGGAGGAAACTATGGCTACACCTTC. It yields the protein CASSPGGGGNYGYTF.

This rearrangement joins TRBV6-5 to TRBJ1-2; D gene uncertain. V lost 0 bases and J 7 bases, leaving 15 bases between the germline ends. Germline loops: CDR1 MNHEY, CDR2 SVGAGI. The CDR3 length is 15 residues. The chain's CDR3 is CASSYSGRGPVGYTF. The CDR3 nucleotides are TGTGCCAGCAGTTACTCGGGGAGAGGCCCGGTTGGCTACACCTTC.

This clone was observed once. This chain links TRBV28 with TRBJ2-5; D ambiguous. The germline CDR1 and CDR2 sequences are MDHEN and SYDVKM. This CDR3 comprises 13 residues. Trimming pared 6 bases from V and 1 base from J, leaving 9 bases between. The CDR3 region is CASRDDTQETQYF. The CDR3 DNA follows: TGTGCCAGCAGAGATGACACCCAAGAGACCCAGTACTTC.

This chain connects TRBV12-3 or TRBV12-4 to TRBJ1-2; TRBD1 matches 9 bases. After removal of 6 bases from V and 5 bases from J, the junction contained 4 bases not matched to a gene. The CDR3 covers 13 residues. The DNA for the CDR3 is TGTGCCAGCAGCTCGACAGGGGGATATGGCTACACCTTC. Translation gives CASSSTGGYGYTF.

V usage is TRBV7-9 and J usage is TRBJ2-7; possible D gene TRBD1, 6 bases. Germline V gene data show CDR1 as SEHNR and CDR2 as FQNEAQ (reference sequence). V was clipped by 5 bases and J by 4 bases, with 12 bases between them. This CDR3 has 13 residues. The CDR3 is CASSVTGSYEQYF. The CDR3 coding sequence is TGTGCCAGCAGCGTCACAGGGTCTTACGAGCAGTACTTC.

The chain recombines TRBV18 with TRBJ1-1; the match to TRBD1 covers 10 bases. Losses at the gene ends were 5 bases for V and 4 bases for J; bases not matched to a gene: 10. Looked up from germline, CDR1 is KGHSH and CDR2 is LQKENI. This CDR3 has 16 residues. CDR3 DNA: TGTGCCAGCTCAACAAAAGGACAGGGGGGCGGCACTGAAGCTTTCTTT. It codes for CASSTKGQGGGTEAFF. The full variable domain, rest sourced from reference TRBV18 and TRBJ1-1, is NAGVMQNPRHLVRRRGQEARLRCSPMKGHSHVYWYRQLPEEGLKFMVYLQKENIIDESGMPKERFSAEFPKEGPSILRIQQVVRGDSAAYFCASSTKGQGGGTEAFFGQGTRLTVV.

The chain is built from TRBV12-5 and TRBJ1-2, with 9 bases lining up with TRBD1. Germline CDR1 reads LGHNT; CDR2 reads FRNRAP. The length of the CDR3 is 14 residues. V was clipped by 7 bases and J by 5 bases; unmatched bases: 8. The CDR3 reads CASAPTGGGYGYTF. The CDR3 nucleotides are TGTGCTAGTGCTCCGACAGGGGGAGGTTATGGCTACACCTTC.

V usage is TRBV18 and J usage is TRBJ2-7; 8 nucleotides align to TRBD1. From germline, CDR1 is KGHSH and CDR2 LQKENI. CDR3 size: 14 residues. V shed 2 bases and J 3 bases; nucleotides not matched to a gene: 3. DNA of the CDR3: TGTGCCAGCTCACCAGAGACAGGGGTCTACGAGCAGTACTTC. Its translation: CASSPETGVYEQYF. Using reference TRBV18 and TRBJ2-7 for the parts outside the CDR3, the full variable domain is NAGVMQNPRHLVRRRGQEARLRCSPMKGHSHVYWYRQLPEEGLKFMVYLQKENIIDESGMPKERFSAEFPKEGPSILRIQQVVRGDSAAYFCASSPETGVYEQYFGPGTRLTVT.

The chain uses TRBV6-2 or TRBV6-3 and TRBJ1-5; D is perhaps TRBD1 (6 bases). The CDR3 extends over 18 amino acids. Germline CDR1 is MNHEY and CDR2 is SVGEGT. With 2 bases removed from V and 4 bases from J, the gap between germline ends came to 21 bases. CDR3 coding DNA: TGTGCCAGCAGTTACGAGACGGGCAGGGGCCACCTTAATCAGCCCCAGCATTTT. The encoded protein is CASSYETGRGHLNQPQHF.

This chain connects TRBV28 to TRBJ2-7; 7 positions agree with TRBD2. The germline V gene has CDR1 MDHEN and CDR2 SYDVKM. The J segment lost 7 bases and the V segment lost 4 bases, leaving 16 bases of the junction unmatched. CDR3 length: 16 amino acids. CDR3 in amino acids: CASSSTILAVGGEQYF. The CDR3, as DNA: TGTGCCAGCAGTTCAACCATACTAGCCGTGGGGGGGGAGCAGTACTTC.

The genes are TRBV13 and TRBJ2-7; tentatively, D is TRBD1 (5 bases). This CDR3 is built from 13 residues. Germline V lookup: CDR1 PRHDT, CDR2 FYEKMQ (reference sequence). Trimming cost V 4 bases and J 5 bases, with 12 bases left between them. The CDR3 nucleotides read TGTGCCAGCAGCTCTCGCCCAGGGAACGAGCAGTACTTC. Protein product: CASSSRPGNEQYF.

The rearrangement links TRBV7-3 to TRBJ2-2, with a possible D match to TRBD1 (6 bases). The ends were cut back, 8 bases at V and 2 bases at J, with 12 bases in the middle. CDR3 length: 14 residues. The V gene's germline CDR1 is SGHTA and CDR2 FQGTGA. The CDR3 loop is CASRLRGNTGELFF. The CDR3 DNA follows: TGTGCCAGCCGCCTCAGGGGTAACACCGGGGAGCTGTTTTTT. The entire variable domain, with the rest obtained from reference TRBV7-3 and TRBJ2-2, is as follows: GAGVSQTPSNKVTEKGKYVELRCDPISGHTALYWYRQSLGQGPEFLIYFQGTGAADDSGLPNDRFFAVRPEGSVSTLKIQRTERGDSAVYLCASRLRGNTGELFFGEGSRLTVL.

The J gene is TRBJ1-6, the V gene TRBV3-1 (or the pseudogene TRBV3-2); TRBD1 aligns across 7 bases. Trimming cost V 8 bases and J 7 bases; bases outside gene matches: 8. From germline, CDR1 is LGHDT and CDR2 YNNKEL (reference sequence). This CDR3 has 14 amino acids. The CDR3 spells CASGTRDRNSPLHF. The CDR3 DNA follows: TGTGCCAGCGGAACTCGGGACAGAAATTCACCCCTCCACTTT.

V gene TRBV2 combines with J gene TRBJ1-5, with 8 bases matching TRBD1. CDR3 length: 13 residues. Germline lookup yields CDR1 SNHLY and CDR2 FYNNEI. The junction had 7 bases not matched to a gene; V was cut back by 8 bases and J by 7 bases. CDR3 in DNA: TGTGCCAGCGGCCTGACAGGGGACCAGCCCCAGCATTTT. Its translation is CASGLTGDQPQHF.

The V gene is TRBV27, the J gene TRBJ2-7; TRBD1 is a possible D gene (6 bases). The CDR3 runs 14 residues. V was clipped by 2 bases and J by 3 bases, with 11 bases between them. Germline assignment: CDR1 MNHEY and CDR2 SMNVEV (reference sequence). CDR3 nucleotide sequence: TGTGCCAGCAGTTTAACCGACAGGTACTACGAGCAGTACTTC. Its translation: CASSLTDRYYEQYF.

V is TRBV11-2 and J is TRBJ2-1, with D perhaps TRBD1 (5 bases). Germline V CDR1 and CDR2: SGHAT, FQNNGV. This CDR3 comprises 15 residues. Trimming took off 4 bases at V and 1 base at J, with 11 bases between the two ends. The DNA of the CDR3 is TGTGCCAGCAGCTCATCGACAGTTTCCTACAATGAGCAGTTCTTC. Translation: CASSSSTVSYNEQFF.

The gene calls are TRBV4-1 and TRBJ2-1, with TRBD2 matching 15 bases. The CDR3 contains 18 residues. Looked up from germline, CDR1 is MGHRA and CDR2 is YSYEKL. The junction had 3 bases not matched to a gene; V was cut back by 2 bases and J by 1 base. CDR3 DNA sequence: TGCGCCAGCAGCCAACAAGGACTAGCGGGGGGGTCCTACAATGAGCAGTTCTTC. This encodes CASSQQGLAGGSYNEQFF.